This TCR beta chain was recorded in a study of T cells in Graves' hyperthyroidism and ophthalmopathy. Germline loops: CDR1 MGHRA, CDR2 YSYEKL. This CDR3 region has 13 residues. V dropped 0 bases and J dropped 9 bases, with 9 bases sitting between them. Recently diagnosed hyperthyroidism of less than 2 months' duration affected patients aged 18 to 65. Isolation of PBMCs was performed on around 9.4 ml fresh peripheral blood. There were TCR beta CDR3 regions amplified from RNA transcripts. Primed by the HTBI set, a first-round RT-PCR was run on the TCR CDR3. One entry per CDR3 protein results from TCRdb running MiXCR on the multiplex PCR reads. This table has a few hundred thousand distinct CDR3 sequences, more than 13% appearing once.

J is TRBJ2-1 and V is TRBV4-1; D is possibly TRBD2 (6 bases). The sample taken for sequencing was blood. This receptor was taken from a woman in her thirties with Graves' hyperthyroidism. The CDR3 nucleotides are TGCGCCAGCAGCCAAGATGGGGAGGTTGAGCAGTTCTTC. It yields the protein CASSQDGEVEQFF.